Listed below are T cell receptor beta chains from one sample, sequenced in a study of CD8+ T cells in alopecia areata. Measured with immunoSEQ multiplex PCR; TCRdb has only the in-frame clones, and not every one. The profile shows 110,000 to 150,000 clones, nearly 55% of them singletons. The specimen was CD8+ T cells sorted from blood, collected at week 4, from a patient treated with tofacitinib. The receptors derive from a human donor with alopecia areata. CDR3s include the opening cysteine and the closing phenylalanine or tryptophan. For some rows the clone size is stated as once, few or many, or as a class when expanded; others skip it.

J | V | size | CDR3
TRBJ2-1 | TRBV4-1 | . | CASSQGEGGNEQFF
TRBJ2-3 | TRBV15 | . | CATSRDLGVSGTTDTQYF
TRBJ2-1 | TRBV15 | few | CATSRDWETSRSYEQFF
TRBJ1-2 | TRBV9 | once | CASSIQREESMYGYTF
TRBJ2-7 | TRBV7-9 | once | CASSWTSTHEQYF
TRBJ1-2 | TRBV29-1 | . | CSVDIRESHPNYGYTF
TRBJ2-7 | TRBV14 | . | CASSQEDPGRPYEQYF
TRBJ1-2 | TRBV29-1 | few | CSVEDISRDTF
TRBJ2-1 | TRBV11-2 | . | CASSFLPDEQFF
TRBJ2-1 | TRBV7-8 | once | CASSVDAGADPYNEQFF
TRBJ2-5 | TRBV2 | . | CASRDHWGEETQYF
TRBJ1-2 | TRBV7-9 | few | CASSLGPAGVQIYGYTF
TRBJ2-7 | TRBV5-6 | . | CASSSGSSVAEQYF
TRBJ1-1 | TRBV7-9 | few | CASSFGDTEAFF
TRBJ1-2 | TRBV5-6 | few | CASSLETRISTF
TRBJ2-5 | TRBV6-5 | . | CASTRNQGYETQYF
TRBJ1-5 | TRBV2 | . | CASSLAGTGGEPQHF
TRBJ2-7 | TRBV5-6 | . | CASSIGQDYEQYF
TRBJ1-1 | TRBV30 | . | CAWSVRQQNTEAFF
TRBJ2-1 | TRBV27 | . | CASSLAPGGLNEQFF
TRBJ2-4 | TRBV7-2 | . | CASSRLTGGAGNIQYF
TRBJ2-6 | TRBV7-9 | . | CASSLSFGAGANVLTF
TRBJ1-1 | TRBV4-1 | few | CASSQDPAGGMTEAFF
TRBJ1-1 | TRBV29-1 | . | CSAGGDTEAFF
TRBJ1-1 | TRBV7-9 | few | CASRNPLNTEAFF
TRBJ1-2 | TRBV7-9 | . | CASSLGDGYTF
TRBJ1-6 | TRBV30 | . | CAWKQGYNSPLHF
TRBJ2-2 | TRBV13 | few | CASSFSRPKTGELFF
TRBJ2-3 | TRBV6-5 | . | CASSYFSGDTDTQYF
TRBJ1-2 | TRBV4-2 | . | CASSQVEGRGYTF
TRBJ1-1 | TRBV13 | . | CASSGTTGSTEAFF
TRBJ2-4 | TRBV29-1 | . | CSVLRTGTDIQYF
TRBJ1-1 | TRBV30 | . | CAWSVQGAAEAFF
TRBJ2-1 | TRBV7-2 | . | CASRHPGQGNEQFF
TRBJ2-7 | TRBV5-6 | . | CASSLEGDEQYF
TRBJ2-3 | TRBV20-1 | few | CSATNGTQYF
TRBJ1-6 | TRBV30 | . | CAWSVRGLGSPLHF
TRBJ1-1 | TRBV4-2 | . | CASSQESGAKTEAFF
TRBJ1-1 | TRBV29-1 | . | CSVVGPNTEAFF
TRBJ1-1 | TRBV29-1 | . | CSVPSQGAGSVNTEAFF
TRBJ2-3 | TRBV7-9 | . | CASSPLVSTDTQYF